The sequence of this T cell receptor (beta chain) was determined in a study of blood T cell repertoires in COVID-19. For the study at large: The United States, Italy and Spain supplied acute and convalescent COVID-19 samples. PBMCs, B-cell-depleted T cells, or T cells were the source of the cDNA or gDNA that made up the material.

Germline CDR1 reads SGHRS; CDR2 reads YFSETQ. V shed 4 bases and J shed 7 bases, with 14 bases lying between them. The CDR3 loop spans 14 amino acids. Original data processing: Reference gene primer amplification gave estimated nucleated cell counts. Profiled with immunoSEQ multiplex PCR; TCRdb holds only in-frame clones, not every one. V and J calls and clone size are copied from that table; D and trimming were computed from the DNA. This table has 100,000 to 130,000 clones, about 83% appearing once. The chain couples TRBV5-1 to TRBJ2-2, with TRBD1 as a possible D gene (6 bases). What was sequenced was peripheral blood. The sequence came from a woman aged 70-85 years with acute or convalescent COVID-19. This CDR3 is CASSEGHVGGELFF. For the CDR3, the DNA is TGCGCCAGCAGCGAGGGACACGTCGGCGGGGAGCTGTTTTTT.